A single sample is the source of the 9 T cell receptor beta chains below, sequenced in a study of blood T cell repertoires in COVID-19. Clones were read by immunoSEQ multiplex PCR, and TCRdb kept only the in-frame ones, dropping some. The table lists roughly 120,000 clones, roughly 82% of them singletons. The sequencing input was peripheral blood. Receptors originate from a middle-aged woman with acute or convalescent COVID-19.

The rearrangement links TRBV3-1 (or the pseudogene TRBV3-2) to TRBJ2-2, with D maybe TRBD2 (5 bases). V lost 4 bases and J 4 bases, leaving 13 bases between the germline ends. The CDR3 spans 15 residues. Germline V CDR1 and CDR2: LGHDT, YNNKEL (reference sequence). The CDR3 reads CASSPNRGGTGELFF. The CDR3 nucleotides read TGTGCCAGCAGCCCTAACCGGGGTGGCACCGGGGAGCTGTTTTTT.

The chain links TRBV2 to TRBJ1-2; tentative D call: TRBD1 (6 bases). CDR1 SNHLY and CDR2 FYNNEI come from the germline V gene. Trimming took 6 bases from V and 8 from J, leaving 7 bases between them. This CDR3 comprises 10 residues. The CDR3 protein is CASRGGGYTF. The CDR3 DNA reads TGTGCCAGCAGAGGGGGAGGCTACACCTTC.

V is TRBV6-6 and J is TRBJ1-3, with 10 bases aligning to TRBD1. The V gene's germline CDR1 is MNHNY and CDR2 SVGAGI (reference sequence). Losses at the gene ends were 5 bases for V and 7 bases for J; bases not matched to a gene: 8. The CDR3 contains 15 residues. CDR3 DNA sequence: TGTGCCAGCAGTCGTCCCGGGACAGGGGAGAACACCATATATTTT. Its translation is CASSRPGTGENTIYF.

This rearrangement joins TRBV21-1 to TRBJ2-3; whether TRBD1, the table's D call, matches the DNA was not checked. TRBV21-1 corresponds to a pseudogene. The CDR3 is made up of 15 amino acids. The CDR3 DNA is TGTGCCAGCAGCAAAGTCCCCCAAAGCACAGATACGCAGTATTTT. This sequence encodes CASSKVPQSTDTQYF.

This rearrangement joins TRBV7-2 to TRBJ2-1, with D uncertain. This CDR3 is 15 amino acids long. Germline V gene sequence: CDR1 SGHTA, CDR2 FQGNSA. With 5 bases removed from V and 0 bases from J, the gap between germline ends came to 11 bases. The CDR3 reads CASSRVPGSYNEQFF. The CDR3 DNA reads TGTGCCAGCAGCCGGGTCCCTGGCTCCTACAATGAGCAGTTCTTC.

This rearrangement joins TRBV7-9 to TRBJ2-1, with TRBD1 matching 8 bases. The CDR3 loop spans 18 amino acids. J gave up 5 bases and V 6 bases, and 18 bases lay outside the gene matches. Germline V CDR1 and CDR2: SEHNR, FQNEAQ (reference sequence). CDR3 region: CASRPNPTGTGGHNEQFF. CDR3 coding DNA: TGTGCCAGCAGACCCAATCCGACCGGGACAGGTGGCCACAATGAGCAGTTCTTC.

The chain uses TRBV6-5 and TRBJ1-2, with D possibly matching TRBD1 (6 bases). This CDR3 comprises 14 residues. Between the trimmed V and J ends, which lost 2 bases and 7 bases, there was a span of 14 bases. Germline CDR1 reads MNHEY; CDR2 reads SVGAGI. The CDR3 loop reads CASSYRAGVSGYTF. The CDR3 DNA reads TGTGCCAGCAGTTACCGGGCAGGGGTCTCTGGCTACACCTTC.

The chain uses TRBV29-1 and TRBJ1-5; 8 bases agree with TRBD1. The CDR3 totals 14 residues. The V segment lost 7 bases and the J segment 3 bases; nucleotides outside the gene matches: 8. Germline V gene sequence: CDR1 SQVTM, CDR2 ANQGSEA. CDR3 DNA: TGCAGCGCAAGAGACAGGGGCGCCAATCAGCCCCAGCATTTT. Protein sequence: CSARDRGANQPQHF.

The chain has TRBV2 and TRBJ2-3; TRBD2 is a possible D gene (7 bases). CDR1 SNHLY and CDR2 FYNNEI come from the germline V gene. Between the trimmed V and J ends, which lost 2 bases and 2 bases, there was a span of 26 bases. The CDR3 extends over 20 amino acids. CDR3 loop: CASSESGRVRGGYLTDTQYF. CDR3 nucleotide sequence: TGTGCCAGCAGTGAATCGGGGCGCGTAAGGGGGGGCTATCTCACAGATACGCAGTATTTT.